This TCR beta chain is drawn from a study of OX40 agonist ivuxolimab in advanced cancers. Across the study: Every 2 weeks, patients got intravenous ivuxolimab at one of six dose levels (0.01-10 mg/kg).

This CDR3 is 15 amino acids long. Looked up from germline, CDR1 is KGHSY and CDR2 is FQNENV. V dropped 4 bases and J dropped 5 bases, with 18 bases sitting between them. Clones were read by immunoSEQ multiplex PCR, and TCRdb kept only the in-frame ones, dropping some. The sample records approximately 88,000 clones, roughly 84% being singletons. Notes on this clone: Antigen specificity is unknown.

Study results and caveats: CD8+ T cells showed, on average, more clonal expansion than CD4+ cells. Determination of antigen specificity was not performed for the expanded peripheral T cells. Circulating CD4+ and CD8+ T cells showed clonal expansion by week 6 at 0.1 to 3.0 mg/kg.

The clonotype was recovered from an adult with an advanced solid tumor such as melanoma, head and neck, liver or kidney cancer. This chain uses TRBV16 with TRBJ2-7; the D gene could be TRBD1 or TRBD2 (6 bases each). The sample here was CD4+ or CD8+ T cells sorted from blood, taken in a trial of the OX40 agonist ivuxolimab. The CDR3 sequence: CASSPVKGQRDEQYF. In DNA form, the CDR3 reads TGTGCCAGCAGCCCCGTTAAAGGACAGCGGGACGAGCAGTACTTC.